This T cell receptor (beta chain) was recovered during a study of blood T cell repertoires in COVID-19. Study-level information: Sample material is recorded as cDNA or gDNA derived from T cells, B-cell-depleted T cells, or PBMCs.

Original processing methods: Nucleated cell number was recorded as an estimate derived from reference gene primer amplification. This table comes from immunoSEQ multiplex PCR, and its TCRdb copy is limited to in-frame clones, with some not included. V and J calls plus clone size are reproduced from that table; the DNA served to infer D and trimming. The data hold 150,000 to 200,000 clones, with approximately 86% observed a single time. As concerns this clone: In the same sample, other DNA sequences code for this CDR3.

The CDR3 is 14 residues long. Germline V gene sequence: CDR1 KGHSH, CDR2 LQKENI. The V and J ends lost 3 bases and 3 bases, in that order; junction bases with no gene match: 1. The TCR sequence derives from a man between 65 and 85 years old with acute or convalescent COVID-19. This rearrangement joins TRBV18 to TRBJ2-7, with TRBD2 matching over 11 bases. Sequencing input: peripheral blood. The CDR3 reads CASSPGTSGYEQYF. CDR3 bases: TGTGCCAGCTCACCGGGGACTAGCGGCTACGAGCAGTACTTC.